Reported below is one T cell receptor beta chain. Its antigen remains undetermined. Per-nucleotide qualities are absent, and no much larger clonotype sits a single base away. TCR cDNA was synthesized by 5'RACE template switching, which introduced a universal primer site and unique molecular identifiers. Priming of cDNA synthesis was performed from both the TCR alpha and TCR beta constant segments. Libraries were amplified in two PCR steps, with sample barcodes and sequencing adapters added in the second step. Libraries were sequenced on Illumina HiSeq 2500 (2x100 bp) or NovaSeq (2x150 bp). The published analysis was carried out like this. MIGEC was used to demultiplex reads and collapse the reads into UMI consensus sequences, and MiXCR was used for V(D)J alignment. Clonotypes responding to the vaccine were identified with edgeR on replicate PBMC samples, with the criteria of FDR below 0.01 and a log2 fold change above 5 up to day 15. CD4 or CD8 identity was assigned to each bulk clonotype according to whether the clonotype was present at higher abundance in the sequenced CD4 repertoire or the sequenced CD8 repertoire. TCRdb reworked the public reads: Q25 trimming with fastp, MiXCR clone assembly, productive beta chains retained. Rows matching on CDR3 protein sequence are summarized as one entry with the most common DNA and genes. TCRdb, rather than the study authors, made the V and J calls. The sample yields 500,000 to 650,000 distinct CDR3 sequences; more than 9% were counted once. The ten largest clones add up to about 15% of the sample.

Reading the label with the study, this specimen's treatment or condition is: live attenuated yellow fever vaccine strain. At each blood-draw timepoint, two biological replicates of bulk PBMCs were collected. A standard Ficoll-Paque protocol was used to isolate PBMCs from peripheral blood. RNA was extracted with TriZol from bulk PBMCs, CD4 and CD8 fractions, and dextramer-positive and dextramer-negative fractions. The data originate from a study of T cells after yellow fever vaccination (dated by TCRdb to about 2019). About the investigation overall: The SMART-Seq v4 Ultra Low Input RNA kit was used to prepare libraries from fractions with low cell numbers. Two healthy male donors, one aged 18 to 29 and one aged 30 to 40 years, made up the cohort. Bulk PBMC replicates and cell subsets were isolated from blood drawn at multiple timepoints before and after both primary and secondary immunization. To follow T-cell clones before and after both primary and booster YFV17D yellow fever vaccination, bulk TCR alpha and beta repertoires underwent longitudinal sequencing. Paper-wide results and their limitations: Only a couple of donors were included in the study, so the extent to which the findings can be generalized is limited. A small share of clonotypes occurred in both CD4 and CD8 compartments, likely arising from convergent recombination. The secondary T-cell response was found to be weaker but faster than the primary response, with a peak reached on day 5 rather than on day 15. Computational filtering was needed because FACS-sorted repertoires could contain abundant contaminating clonotypes from the bulk population. After the booster, most of the clones that had expanded following primary vaccination were detected again (roughly 97% of CD4 and around 90% of CD8), which suggests that memory was broadly maintained.

The CDR3 sequence holds 11 residues, the cysteine and phenylalanine included. CDR3 DNA is the only sequence kept; it has 33 bases, read in frame from the first base. V is pared back by 6 bases and J by 8 bases, with 8 bases lying between the germline termini. The sequence was collected from a man aged 25 to 45 who received the YFV17D yellow fever vaccine. Sequenced material: PBMCs, taken on the day of the yellow fever booster vaccination. The sequence joins TRBV12-3 or TRBV12-4 to TRBJ2-4, with the D gene too uncertain to name. CDR3 sequence: CASSPLDIQYF. The nucleotides are TGTGCCAGCAGCCCCCTAGACATTCAGTACTTC.